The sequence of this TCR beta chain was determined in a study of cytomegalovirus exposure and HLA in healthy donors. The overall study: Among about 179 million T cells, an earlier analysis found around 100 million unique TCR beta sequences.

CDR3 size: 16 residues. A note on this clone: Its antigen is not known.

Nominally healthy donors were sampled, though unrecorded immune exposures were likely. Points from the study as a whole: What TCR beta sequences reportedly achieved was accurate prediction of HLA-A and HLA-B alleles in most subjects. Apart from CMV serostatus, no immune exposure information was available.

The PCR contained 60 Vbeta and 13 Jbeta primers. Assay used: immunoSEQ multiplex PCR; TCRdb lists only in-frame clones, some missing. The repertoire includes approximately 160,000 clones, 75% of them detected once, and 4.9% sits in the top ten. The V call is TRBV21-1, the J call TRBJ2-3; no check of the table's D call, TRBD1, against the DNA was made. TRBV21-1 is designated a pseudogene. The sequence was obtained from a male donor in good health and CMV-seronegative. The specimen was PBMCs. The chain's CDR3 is CASSKIRTGSTDTQYF. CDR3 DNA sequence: TGTGCCAGCAGCAAAATCCGGACAGGGAGCACAGATACGCAGTATTTT.